Listed below are T cell receptor beta chains from one sample, sequenced in a study of beta chain features in type 1 diabetes. Generated by immunoSEQ multiplex PCR, the TCRdb table keeps only in-frame clones and is missing some. The data hold about 340,000 clones, with roughly 13% observed a single time. Sample: naive CD4+ T cells from blood. The receptors come from a woman aged 18-30 years with type 1 diabetes. Both conserved end residues are part of each CDR3.

TRBV7-8	TRBJ2-1	CASSFSGQDNEQFF
TRBV5-1	TRBJ2-1	CASRPGLAGGNEQFF
TRBV20-1	TRBJ2-5	CSARQQETQYF
TRBV10-3	TRBJ1-2	CAIRDIFYGYTF
TRBV6-5	TRBJ2-5	CASSYLAGVGETQYF
TRBV15	TRBJ2-7	CATSRDLQVGEQYF
TRBV29-1	TRBJ1-2	CSVAREFYGYTF
TRBV10-3	TRBJ2-1	CAIRPSANNEQFF
TRBV7-9	TRBJ2-7	CASSLRTDSSYEQYF
TRBV10-3	TRBJ1-5	CAISEVPGGQPQHF
TRBV6-5	TRBJ2-3	CASSFGQGFFLDTQYF
TRBV5-4	TRBJ2-5	CASSGLAEETQYF
TRBV29-1	TRBJ2-1	CSVEDGPLAGGYNEQFF
TRBV30	TRBJ1-1	CASRTGSQHTEAFF
TRBV5-1	TRBJ2-2	CASSLDPGADTGELFF
TRBV4-1	TRBJ2-7	CASSPAVTSNYYEQYF
TRBV27	TRBJ1-2	CASSSAGASNYGYTF
TRBV7-6	TRBJ2-3	CASSLGQTRGDTQYF
TRBV7-9	TRBJ1-2	CASSLGQGGYGYTF
TRBV5-4	TRBJ1-2	CASSLRQAQRTNYTF
TRBV28	TRBJ2-1	CASSLALAGVQIYNEQFF
TRBV10-3	TRBJ2-7	CASQGTRFSEQYF
TRBV18	TRBJ2-3	CASSLSQGDTQYF
TRBV30	TRBJ1-1	CAWRGAATEAFF
TRBV29-1	TRBJ2-5	CSVELVQETQYF
TRBV7-3	TRBJ2-7	CASSLTGDSTYEQYF
TRBV7-8	TRBJ1-1	CASSSKDRATTEAFF
TRBV29-1	TRBJ1-4	CSAGQGREQLFF
TRBV29-1	TRBJ2-3	CSVSASGKVTDTQYF
TRBV7-2	TRBJ2-5	CASSSGLAGGETQYF
TRBV7-9	TRBJ1-2	CASSLAMWQGGYGYTF
TRBV5-6	TRBJ1-5	CASSLQGRPNQPQHF
TRBV14	TRBJ2-1	CASSQEVGLAKQFF
TRBV2	TRBJ2-4	CASRLDRGSNIQYF
TRBV4-3	TRBJ2-7	CASSQGRWYHEQYF
TRBV9	TRBJ1-5	CASSAGTESNQPQHF
TRBV7-9	TRBJ2-3	CASSTSHADTQYF
TRBV5-1	TRBJ2-1	CASSPLTGLPGHEQFF
TRBV7-9	TRBJ2-7	CASVRRTSGRLWDVEQYF
TRBV4-1	TRBJ2-1	CASSLLAAYNEQFF
TRBV2	TRBJ2-7	CASSGPAGLSYEQYF
TRBV14	TRBJ2-5	CASSPLGAGGEETQYF
TRBV28	TRBJ1-1	CASSLRGIEAFF
TRBV7-3	TRBJ2-5	CASSEGLAGGIGETQYF
TRBV30	TRBJ2-3	CAWSGGSGRADTQYF
TRBV5-4	TRBJ1-1	CASSLRSEAFF
TRBV28	TRBJ2-7	CASSFYNEQYF
TRBV15	TRBJ1-3	CATSRDKGPGTIYF
TRBV7-9	TRBJ2-5	CASSPEALGTQYF
TRBV10-3	TRBJ2-1	CAISESTGSSYNEQFF
TRBV12-5	TRBJ2-3	CASGTDRGRTDTQYF
TRBV30	TRBJ1-2	CACLGGTNYGYTF
TRBV18	TRBJ2-3	CASSPQGTSGSTDTQYF